What follows are 20 T cell receptor beta chains derived from one specimen sequenced in a study of STAT5B mutations in CD4+ large granular lymphocyte leukemia (dated by TCRdb to 2021 to 2024). Library prep was done by the immunoSEQ multiplex PCR assay. TCRdb re-hosts the immuneACCESS table, in-frame sequences only. Its copies lack some clones; in the studies checked, an unresolved V gene accounts for under half of them, and the cause for the rest is not known. The sample table holds about 32,000 clones, of which approximately 88% were seen once. The ten largest clones take up 0.41% of the sample. The sequencing input was CD4+ T cells from blood buffy coats. The receptors here all came from a human donor in good health.

The chain has TRBV6-5 and TRBJ2-2, with a weak D call TRBD1 (6 bases). The germline V gene has CDR1 MNHEY and CDR2 SVGAGI. The CDR3 loop spans 16 amino acids. Trimming removed 4 bases from V and 0 bases from J, with 12 bases in between. CDR3 sequence reads: CASSSDRFANTGELFF. In DNA, the CDR3 is TGTGCCAGCAGTTCCGACAGGTTTGCGAACACCGGGGAGCTGTTTTTT.

The rearrangement links TRBV25-1 to TRBJ1-2; 7 bases are a match to TRBD1. Germline assignment: CDR1 MGHDK and CDR2 SYGVNS. The CDR3 loop spans 13 amino acids. The junction had 3 bases not matched to a gene; V was cut back by 3 bases and J by 5 bases. In DNA form, the CDR3 reads TGTGCCAGCAGTGAGACAGGGCTGTATGGCTACACCTTC. It translates to CASSETGLYGYTF.

This chain's CDR3 is CASSRRMDSWYGYTF. CDR3 DNA: TGTGCCAGCAGCCGACGCATGGACAGTTGGTATGGCTACACCTTC. The chain couples TRBV13 to TRBJ1-2; D may be TRBD1 (6 bases). Germline CDR1 PRHDT, CDR2 FYEKMQ (reference sequence). V was cut by 5 bases and J by 5 bases, with 18 bases left in between. This CDR3 comprises 15 residues.

This clone was found once. The genes are TRBV18 and TRBJ2-5; 10 bases are a match to TRBD1. The V and J ends lost 3 bases and 6 bases, in that order; junction bases with no gene match: 7. Germline V CDR1 and CDR2: KGHSH, LQKENI. CDR3 length: 15 amino acids. Written as DNA, the CDR3 is TGTGCCAGCTCACCTGGGACAGGGGCTGGGAAGACCCAGTACTTC. Amino acids: CASSPGTGAGKTQYF.

The V call is TRBV29-1, the J call TRBJ2-3; a weak D match, TRBD1 (6 bases). The CDR3 has 12 residues. V shed 3 bases and J shed 3 bases, with 7 bases lying between them. Germline V gene sequence: CDR1 SQVTM, CDR2 ANQGSEA. The CDR3 DNA reads TGCAGCGTTGAGGACAGTACAGATACGCAGTATTTT. Its translation: CSVEDSTDTQYF.

The chain links TRBV4-1 to TRBJ2-5, with 11 nucleotides matching TRBD2. Germline V lookup: CDR1 MGHRA, CDR2 YSYEKL. The CDR3 is 17 amino acids. V gave up 1 base and J gave up 2 bases; unmatched junction bases: 6. Here the CDR3 reads CASSQAVIAGGQETQYF. DNA for the CDR3: TGCGCCAGCAGCCAAGCTGTAATAGCGGGAGGGCAAGAGACCCAGTACTTC.

The chain uses TRBV7-8 and TRBJ2-7; 8 nucleotides align to TRBD2. The CDR3 loop spans 15 amino acids. Per the germline V gene, CDR1 is SGHVS and CDR2 is FQNEAQ. J lost 1 base, V lost 7 bases, and 9 bases had no gene match. This CDR3 reads CASTQAGDLSYEQYF. The CDR3, as DNA: TGTGCCAGCACCCAAGCGGGAGACCTATCCTACGAGCAGTACTTC. The full variable domain, with the rest looked up from reference TRBV7-8 and TRBJ2-7, is GAGVSQSPRYKVAKRGQDVALRCDPISGHVSLFWYQQALGQGPEFLTYFQNEAQLDKSGLPSDRFFAERPEGSVSTLKIQRTQQEDSAVYLCASTQAGDLSYEQYFGPGTRLTVT.

The rearrangement links TRBV9 to TRBJ2-3, with no clear D. CDR3 length: 14 residues. Germline V gives CDR1 SGDLS, CDR2 YYNGEE. V lost 3 bases and J lost 0, with 8 bases in between. CDR3: CASSETSSTDTQYF. CDR3 nucleotide sequence: TGTGCCAGCAGCGAAACGTCAAGCACAGATACGCAGTATTTT.

The J gene is TRBJ2-7, the V gene TRBV4-2, with 11 bases fitting TRBD1. The CDR3 is 15 amino acids. With 1 base clipped from V and 4 bases from J, the junction kept 3 bases outside the gene matches. Germline V gene sequence: CDR1 LGHNA, CDR2 YNFKEQ. CDR3 protein: CASSQAGTGGYEQYF. The CDR3 DNA sequence: TGTGCCAGCAGCCAAGCCGGGACAGGGGGTTACGAGCAGTACTTC.

The chain couples TRBV6-6 to TRBJ2-3; TRBD2 is a possible D gene (6 bases). V lost 0 bases, J lost 8 bases, and 15 bases lay in between. The germline gives CDR1 MNHNY, CDR2 SVGAGI (reference sequence). The CDR3 extends over 15 amino acids. The CDR3 reads CASSYSGGIGVTQYF. In DNA form, the CDR3 reads TGTGCCAGCAGTTACTCTGGCGGGATAGGTGTTACGCAGTATTTT.

V is TRBV5-4 and J is TRBJ2-7, with D tentatively TRBD2 (6 bases). V lost 7 bases and J 2 bases, leaving 19 bases between the germline ends. The CDR3 loop spans 15 amino acids. From germline, CDR1 is SGHNT and CDR2 YYREEE (reference sequence). DNA of the CDR3: TGTGCCAGCCGGGCCGATTTAGCGGAGGCCTACGAGCAGTACTTC. As protein: CASRADLAEAYEQYF.

The CDR3 spells CASSATGGSYNEQFF. For the CDR3, the DNA is TGTGCCAGTAGCGCGACAGGGGGCTCCTACAATGAGCAGTTCTTC. J is TRBJ2-1 and V is TRBV19, with 9 bases aligning to TRBD1. Looked up from germline, CDR1 is LNHDA and CDR2 is SQIVND (reference sequence). The CDR3 is 15 amino acids. After removal of 6 bases from V and 0 bases from J, the junction contained 3 bases not matched to a gene.

This clone was detected once. The chain recombines TRBV29-1 with TRBJ2-7; perhaps TRBD2 as D (7 bases). CDR3 length: 12 residues. Germline-derived CDR1 and CDR2 are SQVTM and ANQGSEA. V shed 2 bases and J shed 3 bases, with 8 bases lying between them. The CDR3: CSVERGGYEQYF. The CDR3 DNA reads TGCAGCGTTGAAAGGGGGGGCTACGAGCAGTACTTC.

CDR3 coding DNA: TGTGCCAGCAGCTTAGATCTCTTAGGGACCCAGTACTTC. It is translated as CASSLDLLGTQYF. V usage is TRBV11-2 and J usage is TRBJ2-5; no clear D gene. The CDR3 consists of 13 residues. CDR1 SGHAT and CDR2 FQNNGV come from the germline V gene. The V and J ends lost 0 bases and 7 bases respectively, with 9 bases between them.

The V gene is TRBV1, the J gene TRBJ2-6; the D segment call TRBD1 is taken from the table without a DNA check. TRBV1 is noted as a pseudogene. This CDR3 spans 18 amino acids. The CDR3 protein is CTSSQDTGQTSGANVLTF. DNA for the CDR3: TGCACCAGCAGCCAAGATACGGGACAAACCTCTGGGGCCAACGTCCTGACTTTC.

The chain has TRBV13 and TRBJ2-1; tentative D call: TRBD2 (5 bases). This CDR3 is 13 amino acids long. V lost 5 bases, J lost 7 bases, and 12 bases lay in between. Germline-derived CDR1 and CDR2 are PRHDT and FYEKMQ (reference sequence). CDR3 bases: TGTGCCAGCAGCGCCAGGCGGGCAAATGAGCAGTTCTTC. Translated, it gives CASSARRANEQFF.

The rearrangement uses TRBV5-4 and TRBJ2-5, with a weak D call TRBD2 (6 bases). CDR1 SGHNT and CDR2 YYREEE come from the germline V gene (reference sequence). CDR3 size: 15 residues. V lost 2 bases and J lost 4, with 15 bases in between. CDR3 DNA sequence: TGTGCCAGCAGCTTAGGAGGGGCGCTTGGAGAGACCCAGTACTTC. Protein product: CASSLGGALGETQYF.

The rearrangement joins TRBV5-1 to TRBJ2-1; 13 bases fit TRBD2. CDR1 and CDR2 from the germline V gene are SGHRS and YFSETQ. J lost 9 bases, V lost 2 bases, and 14 bases had no gene match. This CDR3 has 18 residues. The CDR3 reads CASSFGAGGLAGRGEQFF. CDR3 DNA: TGCGCCAGCAGCTTCGGAGCGGGGGGACTAGCGGGGAGAGGTGAGCAGTTCTTC.

This chain joins TRBV29-1 and TRBJ1-5; possibly TRBD1 for D (5 bases). CDR1 and CDR2 from the germline V gene are SQVTM and ANQGSEA. V was pared by 7 bases and J by 4 bases, with 14 bases between. This CDR3 contains 13 residues. The CDR3 nucleotides are TGCAGCGCCGCAGACAGTCCGAATCAGCCCCAGCATTTT. This gives the protein CSAADSPNQPQHF.

This sequence joins TRBV28 and TRBJ2-3; perhaps TRBD2 as D (6 bases). Germline CDR1 is MDHEN and CDR2 is SYDVKM. Trimming cost V 5 bases and J 10 bases, with 16 bases left between them. The CDR3 length is 13 residues. The CDR3 DNA is TGTGCCAGCAGTCTCCTAGGATGGGGGGCGCAGTATTTT. Its translation: CASSLLGWGAQYF.